A selection of T cell receptor beta chains follows, all from one sample in a study of T cells in narcolepsy. Assay used: immunoSEQ multiplex PCR; TCRdb lists only in-frame clones, some missing. In the table there are fewer than 20,000 clones, 85% of which are singletons. The source material was memory (CD45RA-) CD4+ T cells from blood. The receptors originated from a human donor in good health. The CDR3 runs from the conserved cysteine through the conserved F or W. Fields, in order: J gene, V gene, CDR3 length, D gene, clone size, CDR3 protein, CDR3 DNA. D genes are given only for firm matches. Size values are once, few and many counts, or a class for expanded clones, and some rows have none.

>TRBJ2-3|TRBV11-3|14|.|.
CASSRRDNTDTQYF
TGTGCCAGCAGCCGCCGGGACAACACAGATACGCAGTATTTT
>TRBJ1-5|TRBV6-1|14|.|.
CASSGRGPYQPQHF
TGTGCCAGCAGTGGCCGGGGCCCTTATCAGCCCCAGCATTTT
>TRBJ2-4|TRBV4-1|14|.|.
CASSQLNGQNIQYF
TGCGCCAGCAGCCAACTCAACGGGCAAAACATTCAGTACTTC
>TRBJ1-4|TRBV13|15|.|.
CASSFRPDPHEKLFF
TGTGCCAGCAGCTTCCGACCAGACCCTCATGAAAAACTGTTTTTT
>TRBJ1-2|TRBV10-3|16|.|.
CAISEGGGLSGYGYTF
TGTGCCATCAGTGAGGGTGGGGGGCTCTCCGGCTATGGCTACACCTTC
>TRBJ2-2|TRBV7-9|14|.|few
CASARDSHTGELFF
TGTGCCAGCGCTCGGGACTCCCACACCGGGGAGCTGTTTTTT
>TRBJ2-1|TRBV25-1|16|.|.
CASSESPPLAYNEQFF
TGTGCCAGCAGTGAATCCCCGCCCCTGGCCTACAATGAGCAGTTCTTC
>TRBJ2-3|TRBV10-2|14|.|.
CASTDGGLSDTQYF
TGCGCCAGCACTGACGGGGGGCTCTCAGATACGCAGTATTTT
>TRBJ2-1|TRBV9|15|TRBD2|.
CASSVQAGGGSEQFF
TGTGCCAGCAGCGTACAAGCGGGGGGTGGGAGTGAGCAGTTCTTC
>TRBJ1-1|TRBV6-1|14|.|.
CASSPQIGVSEAFF
TGTGCCAGCAGTCCTCAAATTGGAGTGAGTGAAGCTTTCTTT
>TRBJ2-2|TRBV5-1|14|.|.
CASSLVQNTGELFF
TGCGCCAGCAGCTTGGTACAGAACACCGGGGAGCTGTTTTTT
>TRBJ1-2|TRBV27|16|TRBD1|few
CASSQEGRGRSGGYTF
TGTGCCAGCAGCCAGGAGGGGAGGGGGCGTTCCGGAGGCTACACCTTC
>TRBJ1-1|TRBV6-5|12|.|.
CATGLGGDEAFF
TGTGCCACTGGTTTAGGGGGAGATGAAGCTTTCTTT
>TRBJ1-1|TRBV30|14|.|.
CASKRGRMLLEAFF
TGTGCCTCCAAAAGGGGACGGATGCTCCTTGAAGCTTTCTTT
>TRBJ2-7|TRBV29-1|16|TRBD2|.
CSVRGLAGVSSYEQYF
TGCAGCGTTAGGGGTTTAGCGGGAGTGAGCTCCTACGAGCAGTACTTC
>TRBJ1-3|TRBV7-2|15|TRBD1|once
CASSPTGASGNTIYF
TGTGCCAGCAGCCCCACAGGGGCCTCTGGAAACACCATATATTTT
>TRBJ1-3|TRBV6-1|15|.|.
CASTQVVDSGNTTYF
TGTGCCAGCACCCAGGTGGTTGACTCTGGAAACACCACATATTTT
>TRBJ2-5|TRBV7-9|14|.|once
CASSLDGRWETQYF
TGTGCCAGCAGCTTAGACGGCAGATGGGAGACCCAGTACTTC
>TRBJ1-2|TRBV18|15|TRBD1|.
CASSLPQGRNYGYTF
TGTGCCAGCTCACTCCCACAGGGGAGGAACTATGGCTACACCTTC